Described below is a single T cell receptor beta chain sequence and its context. This clonotype was seen just once. Which antigen it targets is not known. No much larger clone exists at a distance of one base, and base qualities are not known. A single read constitutes weak evidence. The donors were roughly 38 Caucasian individuals from Russia, aged 6 to 90 years, who were systemically healthy. Ten milliliters of peripheral blood were drawn from each donor into EDTA-treated Vacutainer tubes. Ficoll-Paque density-gradient centrifugation was used to isolate PBMCs, with at least 7 million obtained per sample. Total RNA, at least 5 micrograms per sample, was extracted from PBMCs with Trizol reagent. For every donor, an aliquot of PBMCs went through flow cytometry to measure the percentages of naive CD45RAhigh/CD27high T cells. The library was obtained by 5' RACE. Sequencing took place on an Illumina HiSeq 2500. A second PCR of about 6 to 11 cycles was performed with a sample-barcoded 5' primer and a J-beta primer mix. Each TCR beta cDNA molecule received a unique molecular identifier from a template-switch 5' adaptor carrying 12 random nucleotides. At least 2.5 million CDR3-containing paired-end reads were obtained from each sample. All of the RNA was converted into first-strand cDNA using the Mint cDNA synthesis kit, with a TRBC-specific oligonucleotide serving as the primer. After uracil-DNA glycosylase treatment, a first 18-cycle PCR used universal primers M1SS and BC2_uni_R on all cDNA. Regarding the original processing steps: For normalization, 1 million high-quality reads were randomly selected from each sample, with every read carrying a distinct molecular identifier. Instead of being binned into consensus sequences, reads with shared molecular identifiers were discarded. MiTCR, set to a Q25 quality threshold and the strictest error-elimination algorithm, was used for CDR3 identification, clonotype clustering and error correction. A nonparametric unseen species model with Euler transformation was used to estimate a lower bound on total TCR beta diversity. TCRdb reprocessing: public reads trimmed at Q25 with fastp, clones called with MiXCR, in-frame beta chains kept. CDR3 protein sequences are deduplicated, and each keeps its most common genes and DNA. The authors' filters were not applied to this entry. This sample lists hundreds of thousands of distinct CDR3 sequences; about 28% were detected once. 15% to 20% of the sample goes to the ten largest clones.

At the junction V is shortened by 5 bases and J by 13 bases; bases outside the gene matches: 10. The cysteine opens and the phenylalanine closes a CDR3 of 12 amino acids. Only CDR3 DNA is held: 36 bases, read in frame from base 1. This sample is part of a study of blood T cells in healthy people across ages (dated by TCRdb to 2014 to 2015). In the study overall: In model experiments, template switching captured about one uniquely barcoded TCR beta cDNA molecule for every two T cells. The donors were divided into four age groups: young (average around 17 years), middle-aged (about 41), aged (about 62) and long-lived (roughly 82). To track age-related changes in TCR beta repertoire diversity, the study relied on deep sequencing normalized with unique cDNA molecular identifiers. To avoid experimental bias, donors of different ages were spread randomly across the sequencing lanes. The study analyzed two additional independent replicas of 1 million unique cDNA reads from the same blood draw for two donors, one aged 18 to 30 and one aged 80 or older. Here is what the overall study found, with its caveats: Because donor CMV infection status was unknown, age-related changes in expanded clonotypes were potentially confounded. The long-lived group showed more naive CD4+ T cells, fewer expanded clones and increased TCR diversity than the aged group, suggesting age selection. Estimates of total diversity from one million sequenced T cells were regarded as lower bounds and underestimates. Because profiling used bulk unsorted PBMCs, naive and antigen-experienced compartments could not be compared conclusively. As age increased, observed TCR beta diversity per million T cells dropped in a roughly linear way, and a significant reduction was already evident by age about 40. Observed TCR beta diversity correlated strongly with the percentage of naive T cells measured by flow cytometry.

This TCR derives from a woman over 75 in good health. The sequenced sample was blood. Recombination linked TRBV12-3 or TRBV12-4 to TRBJ2-5; 7 bases in the middle match TRBD1. CDR3 sequence: CASSPLTGPSYF. Here is the DNA: TGTGCCAGCAGTCCATTGACAGGGCCCTCGTACTTC.